The clone carrying this T cell receptor beta chain has a handful of counts. Germline V gene lookup returns CDR1 PRHDT and CDR2 FYEKMQ (reference sequence). The V end lost 5 bases, the J end lost 1 base, and 9 bases lay between the germline ends. This CDR3 contains 13 residues. Tagging with unique molecular identifiers was applied to individual cDNA molecules. TCRdb independently ran MiXCR on the 5' RACE reads; one entry per CDR3 protein. The data hold roughly 43,000 distinct CDR3 sequences, with 20% to 25% observed a single time. This specimen belongs to a study of early T cells in non-severe SARS-CoV-2 infection. Study context: Sequencing used unsorted whole-blood bulk RNA, so chains lack pairing.

The origin of this receptor is an adult who was a healthcare worker with PCR-confirmed SARS-CoV-2 infection or an uninfected control (not recorded which). The material sequenced was whole blood, taken at baseline. This chain joins TRBV13 and TRBJ2-7; D is unresolved. The CDR3 DNA sequence: TGTGCCAGCAGCCCATCCTTATCCTACGAGCAGTACTTC. It is translated as CASSPSLSYEQYF.